The 31 T cell receptor beta chains listed next were all sequenced from one sample in a study of blood T cells in healthy people across ages (dated by TCRdb to the mid-2010s). The receptor library was made with 5' RACE. The run used an Illumina HiSeq 2500. A second PCR of roughly 7 to 11 cycles was performed with a sample-barcoded 5' primer and a J-beta primer mix. TCRdb reanalyzed the raw reads on its own, using fastp at Q25 for trimming and MiXCR for clone calling, and kept in-frame beta chains. Identical CDR3 proteins give one entry, which carries the most common genes and DNA. The table for this sample lists approximately 1,000,000 distinct CDR3 sequences; 35% to 55% of them were counted only once. The ten most abundant clones make up 15% to 20% of the sample. The material sequenced was blood. The receptors come from a woman aged 55-69 years in good health.

Details on this clonotype: At one end, the junction sequence differs from germline, possibly due to a read error. This chain joins TRBV12-3 or TRBV12-4 and TRBJ2-3; D possibly corresponds to TRBD1 (6 bases). The length of the CDR3 is 15 residues. DNA for the CDR3: TGTGCCAGCAGTCGCAACAGGGCTAGAGCAGATACGCAATATTTC. Its protein product is CASSRNRARADTQYF.

The J gene is TRBJ2-7, the V gene TRBV5-6; weak D call: TRBD2 (7 bases). Germline values: CDR1 SGHDT, CDR2 YYEEEE. This CDR3 has 15 residues. The V gene lost 0 bases and the J gene lost 2 bases, with 12 bases spanning the gap. CDR3 sequence: CASSLEGGAAYEQYF. In DNA form, the CDR3 reads TGTGCCAGCAGCTTGGAGGGGGGGGCCGCCTACGAGCAGTACTTC.

At least ten counts were recorded for this clonotype. The V gene is TRBV15, the J gene TRBJ2-5, with D perhaps given as TRBD1 or TRBD2 (5 bases each). CDR1 LNHNV and CDR2 YYDKDF come from the germline V gene (reference sequence). Trimming shortened V by 0 bases and J by 1 base, and 12 bases separated the two germline ends. CDR3 length: 16 residues. The CDR3 sequence is CATSREGVGSQETQYF. For the CDR3, the DNA is TGTGCCACCAGCAGAGAGGGGGTCGGCAGCCAAGAGACCCAGTACTTC.

This clonotype has only a few counts. This chain links TRBV3-1 with TRBJ2-4; 7 bases agree with TRBD2. Trimming took 4 bases from V and 3 from J; bases not matched to a gene: 15. The germline CDR1 and CDR2 sequences are LGHDT and YNNKEL (reference sequence). CDR3 length equals 18 residues. The CDR3 DNA reads TGTGCCAGCAGCCGTTTAATACGGGCGGGAGCCGGCAAAAACATTCAGTACTTC. Protein sequence: CASSRLIRAGAGKNIQYF.

V usage is TRBV7-9 and J usage is TRBJ2-7; tentative D call: TRBD2 (5 bases). Trimming left V 4 bases short and J 9 bases short, with 10 bases between. CDR1 SEHNR and CDR2 FQNEAQ come from the germline V gene (reference sequence). CDR3 size: 11 residues. The DNA of the CDR3 is TGTGCCAGCAGCTCAGTCGCGGGGCAGTACTTC. Translated: CASSSVAGQYF.

The V call is TRBV12-3 or TRBV12-4, the J call TRBJ1-5, with TRBD1 identical over 10 bases. The CDR3 runs to 14 residues. V was pared by 6 bases and J by 5 bases, with 4 bases of the junction left unmatched. The CDR3 DNA reads TGTGCCAGCAGGCGGACAGGGGGAGATCAGCCCCAGCATTTT. Amino acid sequence: CASRRTGGDQPQHF.

The chain joins TRBV6-1 to TRBJ1-2; weak D call: TRBD1 (6 bases). With 3 bases removed from V and 8 bases from J, the gap between germline ends came to 19 bases. Germline values: CDR1 MNHNS, CDR2 SASEGT. The CDR3 loop spans 15 amino acids. The CDR3 reads CASSEAGEVSFGYTF. Written as DNA, the CDR3 is TGTGCCAGCAGTGAGGCAGGGGAGGTCAGCTTCGGCTACACCTTC.

The chain couples TRBV7-9 to TRBJ1-5; 8 positions match TRBD1. The CDR3 contains 15 residues. V trimming: 5 bases; J trimming: 6 bases; junction bases outside the gene matches: 9. Germline V gives CDR1 SEHNR, CDR2 FQNEAQ (reference sequence). CDR3: CASSEDGQGRQPQHF. In nucleotides, the CDR3 is TGTGCCAGCAGCGAAGACGGACAGGGTCGTCAGCCCCAGCATTTT.

The chain recombines TRBV5-1 with TRBJ2-7; D unresolved. The V end was cut by 4 bases, the J end by 4 bases, with 15 bases between. The CDR3 totals 14 residues. Germline V gene sequence: CDR1 SGHRS, CDR2 YFSETQ. CDR3 sequence reads: CASSPDRARYEQYF. CDR3 coding DNA: TGCGCCAGCAGCCCGGATCGCGCGCGTTACGAGCAGTACTTC.

The chain joins TRBV5-1 to TRBJ2-4; 9 nucleotides agree with TRBD1. The DNA end favors TRBJ2-7, so the J call may be wrong. This CDR3 is 15 amino acids long. Per germline, CDR1 SGHRS and CDR2 YFSETQ. DNA for the CDR3: TGCGCCAGCAGCCCCGTCGGGACAGGGTTCTACGAGCAGTACTTC. Translation gives CASSPVGTGFYEQYF.

This clonotype has a single count. The rearrangement uses TRBV6-6 and TRBJ2-2, with 7 bases aligning to TRBD2. Losses at the gene ends were 6 bases for V and 1 base for J; bases not matched to a gene: 8. The CDR3 loop spans 16 amino acids. Germline lookup yields CDR1 MNHNY and CDR2 SVGAGI (reference sequence). The CDR3 loop reads CASSSRLAENTGELFF. The CDR3 DNA reads TGTGCCAGCAGCTCTAGACTAGCAGAGAACACCGGGGAGCTGTTTTTT.

This clonotype was detected only once. The V and J genes are TRBV6-1 and TRBJ2-3; D is unclear. V shed 4 bases and J shed 2 bases, with 10 bases lying between them. The length of the CDR3 is 14 residues. Germline V gene sequence: CDR1 MNHNS, CDR2 SASEGT. The CDR3 bases are TGTGCCAGCAGTGGGGTCAGAATCACAGATACGCAGTATTTT. It codes for CASSGVRITDTQYF.

The chain employs TRBV15 and TRBJ1-4, with no clear D. V was shortened by 1 base and J by 7 bases, with 4 bases between the two germline ends. Germline V gene sequence: CDR1 LNHNV, CDR2 YYDKDF (reference sequence). The CDR3 spans 12 residues. DNA for the CDR3: TGTGCCACCAGCAGAGTAACTGAAAAACTGTTTTTT. Its translation is CATSRVTEKLFF. Based on the CDR3 plus reference TRBV15 and TRBJ1-4, the full variable domain is DAMVIQNPRYQVTQFGKPVTLSCSQTLNHNVMYWYQQKSSQAPKLLFHYYDKDFNNEADTPDNFQSRRPNTSFCFLDIRSPGLGDTAMYLCATSRVTEKLFFGSGTQLSVL.

The chain links TRBV20-1 to TRBJ2-2, with 7 bases fitting TRBD1. CDR3 size: 13 residues. CDR1 and CDR2 (germline): DFQATT, SNEGSKA (reference sequence). Germline trimming cut 4 bases from V and 5 bases from J; bases unmatched to any gene: 4. CDR3 loop: CSATGGQTGELFF. In DNA form, the CDR3 reads TGCAGTGCTACAGGGGGTCAGACCGGGGAGCTGTTTTTT.

The rearrangement uses TRBV29-1 and TRBJ1-5; TRBD1 matches at 9 bases. The CDR3 has 14 amino acids. Germline V gene sequence: CDR1 SQVTM, CDR2 ANQGSEA. J gave up 7 bases and V 6 bases, and 10 bases lay outside the gene matches. The CDR3 nucleotides are TGCAGCGTCCCCGGGACAGGGCTTGGGCAGCCCCAGCATTTT. Translating it yields CSVPGTGLGQPQHF.

This clonotype showed up just a few times. This rearrangement joins TRBV29-1 to TRBJ2-3, with 7 bases that match TRBD2. The CDR3 runs 15 residues. From germline, CDR1 is SQVTM and CDR2 ANQGSEA. V lost 0 bases and J lost 0; bases outside the gene matches: 3. This CDR3 is CSVEDLGGSTDTQYF. The DNA of the CDR3 is TGCAGCGTTGAAGATCTCGGGGGGAGCACAGATACGCAGTATTTT.

CDR3 amino acids: CSAEGLQSSYEQYF. The CDR3 region has the DNA TGCAGTGCGGAGGGACTACAGAGCTCCTACGAGCAGTACTTC. The chain links TRBV20-1 to TRBJ2-7; 7 bases fit TRBD2. CDR1 DFQATT and CDR2 SNEGSKA come from the germline V gene (reference sequence). This CDR3 is built from 14 residues. With V trimmed by 6 bases and J by 0 bases, 8 bases remained unmatched.

This chain uses TRBV7-2 with TRBJ1-5; 7 positions match TRBD1. CDR1 SGHTA and CDR2 FQGNSA come from the germline V gene. V was pared by 4 bases and J by 4 bases, with 7 bases of the junction left unmatched. This CDR3 contains 15 residues. The CDR3 is CASSSGGPLNQPQHF. The CDR3 region has the DNA TGTGCCAGCAGCTCAGGGGGACCTCTTAATCAGCCCCAGCATTTT.

This clonotype was observed a handful of times. V and J are TRBV9 and TRBJ2-3; possibly TRBD2 for D (5 bases). V shed 0 bases and J shed 5 bases, with 13 bases lying between them. Germline CDR1 and CDR2: SGDLS and YYNGEE. This CDR3 contains 15 residues. Here the CDR3 DNA reads TGTGCCAGCAGCGTAGGCCTCGGGGTTGTAGATACGCAGTATTTT. Amino acids: CASSVGLGVVDTQYF.

This sequence joins TRBV12-5 and TRBJ2-3; D is perhaps TRBD1 or TRBD2 (5 bases each). CDR1 and CDR2 from the germline V gene are LGHNT and FRNRAP. Trimming left V 1 base short and J 2 bases short, with 16 bases between. The CDR3 length is 17 residues. CDR3 coding DNA: TGTGCTAGTGGTTTGGGACCTGGGGGAGCGAACACAGATACGCAGTATTTT. Residues: CASGLGPGGANTDTQYF.

This clonotype has a handful of counts. The rearrangement links TRBV29-1 to TRBJ1-1; 7 nucleotides agree with TRBD1. Germline CDR1 SQVTM, CDR2 ANQGSEA. The J segment lost 1 base and the V segment lost 7 bases, leaving 9 bases of the junction unmatched. CDR3 length: 14 amino acids. The CDR3 nucleotides read TGCAGCGCCGTAGACAGGGCCGCGAACACTGAAGCTTTCTTT. Protein product: CSAVDRAANTEAFF.

The chain is built from TRBV6-2 or TRBV6-3 and TRBJ2-7, with 9 bases matching TRBD1. The CDR3 runs 14 residues. The V gene end was trimmed by 5 bases and the J gene end by 9 bases; junction bases not matched to a gene: 11. Germline V gene lookup returns CDR1 MNHEY and CDR2 SVGEGT. The CDR3 reads CASSPPGTGKGQYF. CDR3 DNA sequence: TGTGCCAGCAGTCCACCCGGGACAGGGAAAGGGCAGTACTTC.

The chain joins TRBV5-1 to TRBJ2-5; D is unclear. The germline V and J ends were trimmed by 0 bases and 5 bases, with 11 bases remaining between them. The CDR3 covers 14 residues. The germline V gene has CDR1 SGHRS and CDR2 YFSETQ. The CDR3 sequence: CASSLVGLGETQYF. The CDR3 bases are TGCGCCAGCAGCTTGGTCGGTCTCGGGGAGACCCAGTACTTC. Supplemented by reference TRBV5-1 and TRBJ2-5, the full variable domain reads KAGVTQTPRYLIKTRGQQVTLSCSPISGHRSVSWYQQTPGQGLQFLFEYFSETQRNKGNFPGRFSGRQFSNSRSEMNVSTLELGDSALYLCASSLVGLGETQYFGPGTRLLVL.

This clonotype was detected only a few times. In DNA form, the CDR3 reads TGTGCCAGCAGGTCACCGGGACTAAGGTACAATGAGCAGTTCTTC. It specifies CASRSPGLRYNEQFF. The chain has TRBV3-1 and TRBJ2-1; the match to TRBD2 covers 7 bases. The CDR3 contains 15 residues. CDR1 is LGHDT and CDR2 is YNNKEL in the germline V gene (reference sequence). Trimming took 6 bases from V and 4 from J; bases not matched to a gene: 9.

The chain couples TRBV10-3 to TRBJ2-5, with D maybe TRBD1 (6 bases). The J call is in doubt because the DNA end fits TRBJ2-7 better. The CDR3 totals 14 residues. From germline, CDR1 is ENHRY and CDR2 SYGVKD. Here the CDR3 DNA reads TGTGCCATCAGTGGGGCACAGGGTTCGAGCGAGCAGTACTTC. It specifies CAISGAQGSSEQYF.

This clonotype was picked up a small number of times. The rearrangement uses TRBV6-5 and TRBJ2-7; 9 positions agree with TRBD1. The CDR3 sequence is 14 residues long. V shed 2 bases, J shed 4 bases, and the junction held 3 bases outside the gene matches. Germline V gene data show CDR1 as MNHEY and CDR2 as SVGAGI. CDR3 residues: CASSYGDRDYEQYF. DNA of the CDR3: TGTGCCAGCAGTTACGGGGACAGGGATTACGAGCAGTACTTC.

This clonotype was found many times. This chain joins TRBV25-1 and TRBJ2-5, with unresolved D. CDR3 size: 14 residues. Germline V lookup: CDR1 MGHDK, CDR2 SYGVNS. Trimming took off 1 base at V and 1 base at J, with 7 bases between the two ends. The CDR3 loop reads CASSELGIQETQYF. CDR3 sequence (DNA): TGTGCCAGCAGTGAATTGGGGATCCAAGAGACCCAGTACTTC.

This chain links TRBV12-3 or TRBV12-4 with TRBJ2-4, with D maybe TRBD1 (5 bases). This CDR3 has 13 residues. Trimming stripped 3 bases from V and 8 bases from J, with 11 bases between. Written as DNA, the CDR3 is TGTGCCAGCAGTTTTTTCGTAGGGGACATTCAGTACTTC. This encodes CASSFFVGDIQYF.

The V and J genes are TRBV28 and TRBJ1-3, with D hard to call. Between the trimmed V and J ends, which lost 2 bases and 0 bases, there was a span of 8 bases. Per the germline V gene, CDR1 is MDHEN and CDR2 is SYDVKM. The CDR3 length is 15 residues. CDR3 in amino acids: CASSLRAVSGNTIYF. CDR3 in DNA: TGTGCCAGCAGTTTACGGGCAGTCTCTGGAAACACCATATATTTT.

This clonotype is a singleton in its sample. The chain recombines TRBV14 with TRBJ2-5; D perhaps matches TRBD2 (6 bases). The germline V and J ends were trimmed by 4 bases and 10 bases, with 25 bases remaining between them. Germline CDR1 is SGHDN and CDR2 is FVKESK. This CDR3 is built from 16 residues. The chain's CDR3 is CASSLPGTLATYLQYF. DNA for the CDR3: TGTGCCAGCAGCCTACCCGGGACTCTGGCTACCTACCTCCAGTACTTC.

Worth noting for this clonotype: A much larger clone differs from this one at a single base, so this may be a read error. This chain uses TRBV12-3 or TRBV12-4 with TRBJ2-4, with 7 bases lining up with TRBD1. This CDR3 is built from 13 residues. As DNA, the CDR3 is TGTGCCTGCAGTTCGACAGGGAGAAACATTCAGTACTTC. Encoded protein: CACSSTGRNIQYF.